This T cell receptor beta chain was sequenced for a study of blood T cell repertoires in COVID-19. Assay: immunoSEQ multiplex PCR; the TCRdb copy retains only in-frame clones and omits some. This sample yields 330,000 or so clones, of which roughly 90% are seen a single time; approximately 0.93% belongs to the top ten. Participants were aged roughly 18 to 100 years from 20 to 30 US areas. Exposed enrollees encountered a COVID-19 case at some point within 2 weeks before study entry. V lost 3 bases to trimming and J lost 0 bases, with 11 bases between them. The CDR3 is 15 residues long. Germline V gene lookup returns CDR1 SNHLY and CDR2 FYNNEI.

The specimen was PBMCs or T cells enriched from blood (not recorded which). The clonotype comes from a woman younger than 45 who had been exposed to COVID-19. V gene TRBV2 combines with J gene TRBJ1-1; maybe TRBD1 (5 bases). The CDR3 coding sequence is TGTGCCAGCAGTGACAGGGCAGTTCTGAACACTGAAGCTTTCTTT. This translates into CASSDRAVLNTEAFF. Complete variable domain (other parts from reference TRBV2 and TRBJ1-1): EPEVTQTPSHQVTQMGQEVILRCVPISNHLYFYWYRQILGQKVEFLVSFYNNEISEKSEIFDDQFSVERPDGSNFTLKIRSTKLEDSAMYFCASSDRAVLNTEAFFGQGTRLTVV.